The 20 T cell receptor beta chains below all came from one sample that was sequenced in a study of cytomegalovirus exposure and HLA in healthy donors. The method was immunoSEQ multiplex PCR; TCRdb's version includes in-frame clones alone and lacks a portion of them. This table has approximately 100,000 clones, 90% to 95% appearing once. Input material: PBMCs. These receptors all stem from a woman aged 25-40 years in good health and CMV-seropositive.

This chain links TRBV9 with TRBJ1-5; D is unresolved. This CDR3 region has 14 residues. V lost 3 bases to trimming and J lost 0 bases, with 7 bases between them. Germline loops: CDR1 SGDLS, CDR2 YYNGEE. CDR3 residues: CASSAGHSNQPQHF. In DNA form, the CDR3 reads TGTGCCAGCAGCGCGGGTCATAGCAATCAGCCCCAGCATTTT.

This chain joins TRBV7-8 and TRBJ1-5, with a possible D match to TRBD1 (5 bases). CDR3 size: 15 residues. With 5 bases removed from V and 9 bases from J, the gap between germline ends came to 20 bases. The germline V gene has CDR1 SGHVS and CDR2 FQNEAQ. CDR3 protein: CASSTLRGVLSPQHF. The DNA for the CDR3 is TGTGCCAGCAGCACTCTTCGGGGGGTTTTGTCGCCCCAGCATTTT.

This chain links TRBV30 with TRBJ2-5; 12 bases agree with TRBD2. Germline-derived CDR1 and CDR2 are GTSNPN and SVGIG (reference sequence). The CDR3 loop spans 14 amino acids. Trimming cost V 2 bases and J 4 bases; bases outside gene matches: 2. CDR3 sequence (DNA): TGTGCCTGGAGTAGACTAGCGGGAGCAGAGACCCAGTACTTC. Amino acids: CAWSRLAGAETQYF.

Note on this clone: Germline and junction disagree at one end, which may indicate a read error. The CDR3 DNA is TGTGCCAGCAGCGAAGAACGAGGACAGGTTTCATGGTCTAAGGGATACAATGAGCAGTTCTTC. Translating gives CASSEERGQVSWSKGYNEQFF. The chain links TRBV4-2 to TRBJ2-1; TRBD1 agrees at 7 bases. CDR1 and CDR2 (germline): LGHNA, YNFKEQ. The CDR3 is 21 residues long.

The chain is built from TRBV5-1 and TRBJ1-1; 10 bases are shared with TRBD1. V was pared by 3 bases and J by 1 base, with 9 bases of the junction left unmatched. This CDR3 spans 17 amino acids. Germline V gene lookup returns CDR1 SGHRS and CDR2 YFSETQ. The CDR3 sequence: CASSSPTGGRANTEAFF. The CDR3 DNA is TGCGCCAGCAGCTCACCGACAGGGGGCAGGGCGAACACTGAAGCTTTCTTT.

The chain carries TRBV9 and TRBJ2-7, with 7 positions matching TRBD1. The J segment lost 4 bases and the V segment lost 0 bases, leaving 4 bases of the junction unmatched. The CDR3 runs 14 residues. CDR1 is SGDLS, CDR2 YYNGEE, per germline. The CDR3 nucleotides are TGTGCCAGCAGCGTAGGGAACAGGGGTTACGAGCAGTACTTC. It specifies CASSVGNRGYEQYF.

This chain uses TRBV6-6 with TRBJ2-7; D remains unclear. The V end lost 4 bases, the J end lost 0 bases, and 10 bases lay between the germline ends. From germline, CDR1 is MNHNY and CDR2 SVGAGI (reference sequence). The CDR3 contains 14 residues. CDR3 in amino acids: CASSSTGSSYEQYF. The CDR3 DNA sequence: TGTGCCAGCAGTTCGACGGGTTCCTCCTACGAGCAGTACTTC.

The chain recombines TRBV6-5 with TRBJ1-2; possibly TRBD1 for D (5 bases). From germline, CDR1 is MNHEY and CDR2 SVGAGI. The CDR3 has 13 amino acids. Trimming left V 4 bases short and J 8 bases short, with 14 bases between. CDR3 amino acids: CASSLGVGQGYTF. The CDR3 DNA is TGTGCCAGCAGTTTAGGGGTTGGGCAGGGCTACACCTTC.

This clone turned up a few times. The rearrangement links TRBV2 to TRBJ2-2, with D possibly matching TRBD1 (5 bases). The germline V gene has CDR1 SNHLY and CDR2 FYNNEI. V was clipped by 5 bases and J by 5 bases, with 6 bases between them. The CDR3 consists of 12 residues. DNA of the CDR3: TGTGCCAGCAGTCCAGGGACCGGGGAGCTGTTTTTT. Translated, it gives CASSPGTGELFF.

This chain uses TRBV30 with TRBJ2-3; D possibly corresponds to TRBD2 (5 bases). The V end was cut by 2 bases, the J end by 4 bases, with 10 bases between. CDR1 is GTSNPN and CDR2 is SVGIG in the germline V gene (reference sequence). The CDR3 is 13 amino acids. As DNA, the CDR3 is TGTGCCTGGAGTCTAGCTCCCGCAGATACGCAGTATTTT. Protein: CAWSLAPADTQYF. Variable domain in full (rest from reference TRBV30 and TRBJ2-3): SQTIHQWPATLVQPVGSPLSLECTVEGTSNPNLYWYRQAAGRGLQLLFYSVGIGQISSEVPQNLSASRPQDRQFILSSKKLLLSDSGFYLCAWSLAPADTQYFGPGTRLTVL.

The chain recombines TRBV28 with TRBJ1-4; 7 bases map to TRBD1. The CDR3 length is 17 residues. CDR1 and CDR2 (germline): MDHEN, SYDVKM. Trimming at V came to 4 bases and at J to 7 bases, leaving 15 bases not matched to a gene. Here the CDR3 reads CASSSPLDRVLSEKLFF. For the CDR3, the DNA is TGTGCCAGCAGTTCCCCCCTTGACAGGGTATTAAGTGAAAAACTGTTTTTT.

This chain connects TRBV5-1 to TRBJ2-2; 7 nucleotides agree with TRBD1. The CDR3 sequence is 17 residues long. The V segment lost 0 bases and the J segment 6 bases; nucleotides outside the gene matches: 11. The germline V gene has CDR1 SGHRS and CDR2 YFSETQ. The CDR3 loop reads CASSLGLTGTFPGELFF. Here the CDR3 DNA reads TGCGCCAGCAGCTTGGGGCTGACAGGGACATTTCCCGGGGAGCTGTTTTTT.

V is TRBV7-8 and J is TRBJ2-7; 9 bases map to TRBD1. The CDR3 spans 15 residues. Germline-derived CDR1 and CDR2 are SGHVS and FQNEAQ. J gave up 6 bases and V 3 bases, and 9 bases lay outside the gene matches. CDR3 region: CASSLPRDRVREQYF. CDR3 sequence (DNA): TGTGCCAGCAGCTTGCCAAGGGACAGGGTTCGCGAGCAGTACTTC. The full variable domain, with the rest looked up from reference TRBV7-8 and TRBJ2-7, is GAGVSQSPRYKVAKRGQDVALRCDPISGHVSLFWYQQALGQGPEFLTYFQNEAQLDKSGLPSDRFFAERPEGSVSTLKIQRTQQEDSAVYLCASSLPRDRVREQYFGPGTRLTVT.

The rearrangement uses TRBV28 and TRBJ2-1; D may be TRBD1 (6 bases). This CDR3 is 10 amino acids long. Germline V gene sequence: CDR1 MDHEN, CDR2 SYDVKM. CDR3 region: CAAGAHEQFF. CDR3 coding DNA: TGTGCTGCAGGGGCCCATGAGCAGTTCTTC. Using reference TRBV28 and TRBJ2-1 for the parts outside the CDR3, the full variable domain is DVKVTQSSRYLVKRTGEKVFLECVQDMDHENMFWYRQDPGLGLRLIYFSYDVKMKEKGDIPEGYSVSREKKERFSLILESASTNQTSMYLCAAGAHEQFFGPGTRLTVL.

The V and J genes are TRBV27 and TRBJ2-1; 8 positions agree with TRBD2. J lost 3 bases, V lost 4 bases, and 8 bases had no gene match. This CDR3 region has 16 residues. Germline CDR1 is MNHEY and CDR2 is SMNVEV (reference sequence). The CDR3 DNA reads TGTGCCAGCAGTTCGAGGATCGGGGGGGGCTACAATGAGCAGTTCTTC. Protein sequence: CASSSRIGGGYNEQFF.

This clone was observed once. V gene TRBV29-1 combines with J gene TRBJ2-5, with TRBD2 matching over 10 bases. V lost 4 bases to trimming and J lost 1 base; unmatched junction nucleotides: 6. Germline CDR1 SQVTM, CDR2 ANQGSEA. The CDR3 sequence is 15 residues long. CDR3 bases: TGCAGCGTTGTTCTAGCGGGAGTACCCCAAGAGACCCAGTACTTC. Residues: CSVVLAGVPQETQYF.

The CDR3 DNA is TGTGCCAGTCTTCCAGAAAAGTACGAGCAGTACTTC. This translates into CASLPEKYEQYF. The rearrangement links TRBV19 to TRBJ2-7; D not resolved. This CDR3 has 12 amino acids. Germline CDR1 is LNHDA and CDR2 is SQIVND (reference sequence). Deletions cut 8 bases from V and 4 bases from J, with 12 bases between. The whole variable domain, remainder taken from reference TRBV19 and TRBJ2-7, is DGGITQSPKYLFRKEGQNVTLSCEQNLNHDAMYWYRQDPGQGLRLIYYSQIVNDFQKGDIAEGYSVSREKKESFPLTVTSAQKNPTAFYLCASLPEKYEQYFGPGTRLTVT.

The DNA for the CDR3 is TGTGCCAGCAGCAAAGCGCAGGAGGCTAGTCGAGGGCAGGGGGATGAAGCTTTCTTT. Its protein product is CASSKAQEASRGQGDEAFF. This chain links TRBV21-1 with TRBJ1-1; the DNA was not used to check the table's D call, TRBD1. TRBV21-1 is an annotated pseudogene. The CDR3 is 19 amino acids.

The rearrangement links TRBV19 to TRBJ1-2; a weak D match, TRBD1 (5 bases). Trimming pared 6 bases from V and 7 bases from J, leaving 15 bases between. Germline V gene sequence: CDR1 LNHDA, CDR2 SQIVND (reference sequence). This CDR3 is built from 13 residues. CDR3 amino acids: CASRLSGDGGYTF. Written as DNA, the CDR3 is TGTGCCAGTAGATTATCGGGGGATGGTGGCTACACCTTC.

The chain has TRBV7-9 and TRBJ2-1, with D perhaps TRBD2 (6 bases). This CDR3 region has 15 residues. Germline V gives CDR1 SEHNR, CDR2 FQNEAQ (reference sequence). V lost 3 bases and J 9 bases, leaving 18 bases between the germline ends. CDR3 nucleotides: TGTGCCAGCAGCTTTTGGCTCGCTGTGGGGGGTGAGCAGTTCTTC. It translates to CASSFWLAVGGEQFF. Drawing the rest from reference TRBV7-9 and TRBJ2-1, the complete variable domain is DTGVSQNPRHKITKRGQNVTFRCDPISEHNRLYWYRQTLGQGPEFLTYFQNEAQLEKSRLLSDRFSAERPKGSFSTLEIQRTEQGDSAMYLCASSFWLAVGGEQFFGPGTRLTVL.